Given below is one T cell receptor (beta chain) in context. Assay used: immunoSEQ multiplex PCR; TCRdb lists only in-frame clones, some missing. The sample has about 63,000 clones, roughly three quarters seen once. These data come from a study of blood T cell repertoires in COVID-19. With V trimmed by 1 base and J by 0 bases, 5 bases remained unmatched. The CDR3 length is 18 residues. Germline V lookup: CDR1 KGHDR, CDR2 SFDVKD. Sequencing was performed on peripheral blood. This TCR was recovered from a woman older than 75 with acute or convalescent COVID-19. The V and J genes are TRBV24-1 and TRBJ2-6; 7 bases align to TRBD1. The CDR3 region has the DNA TGTGCCACCAGTGATTTCCGGGACAGCAGCTCTGGGGCCAACGTCCTGACTTTC. It is translated as CATSDFRDSSSGANVLTF.